The present T cell receptor beta chain was sequenced within a study of T-cell reconstitution after alpha-beta-depleted transplantation in children. The sample holds many counts of this clonotype. CDR3 length: 12 residues. Trimming removed 8 bases at V and 3 bases at J, with 11 bases between. Unique molecular identifiers were used in preparing the TCRbeta library. TCRdb independently ran MiXCR on the PCR reads; one entry per CDR3 protein. The table includes approximately 490,000 distinct CDR3 sequences, about an eighth detected once. This clonotype was obtained from a human donor who donated a stem cell graft to a child with combined immunodeficiency. The gene calls are TRBV12-3 or TRBV12-4 and TRBJ2-7, with a possible D match to TRBD2 (6 bases). The starting material was PBMCs from the stem cell graft donor, obtained from the stem cell graft. In DNA form, the CDR3 reads TGTGCCAGCTCAGGAGGGGTCTACGAGCAGTACTTC. This gives the protein CASSGGVYEQYF.